Listed below are T cell receptor beta chains from one sample, sequenced in a study of siplizumab effects on memory and regulatory T cells. The method was immunoSEQ multiplex PCR; TCRdb's version includes in-frame clones alone and lacks a portion of them. The sample lists more than 85,000 clones; around nine tenths were seen once. The sample comprised CD4+ T cells sorted from blood. Receptor source: a human donor in good health. CDR3s include the opening cysteine and the closing phenylalanine or tryptophan. The D gene is left open where the match is weak.

v_gene	j_gene	d_gene	len	CDR3aa
TRBV7-3	TRBJ2-1	TRBD2	16	CASSSGTRRSYNEQFF
TRBV9	TRBJ2-5	TRBD1	13	CASSQGARETQYF
TRBV28	TRBJ1-1	NA	15	CASSSLWGGIAEAFF
TRBV4-1	TRBJ2-3	TRBD2	17	CASSGTSGLSSTDTQYF
TRBV2	TRBJ2-3	TRBD1	15	CASSKQGASTDTQYF
TRBV4-1	TRBJ2-2	NA	12	CASRHVAGELFF
TRBV19	TRBJ1-2	NA	12	CASNREAYGYTF
TRBV5-8	TRBJ2-2	NA	12	CASSGRPGELFF
TRBV10-2	TRBJ2-5	NA	14	CASSESSSTETQYF
TRBV6-5	TRBJ2-4	NA	12	CASSSSTDIQYF
TRBV28	TRBJ2-7	NA	14	CASRYGGQSYEQYF
TRBV4-1	TRBJ2-3	TRBD2	14	CASSQDGGEDTQYF
TRBV10-3	TRBJ2-7	NA	15	CAIGIAAVRGYEQYF
TRBV5-1	TRBJ2-3	TRBD2	18	CASSPIGGTSGRPDTQYF
TRBV6-5	TRBJ1-1	NA	14	CATRVRGKNTEAFF
TRBV14	TRBJ2-3	NA	14	CASSLISKIDTQYF
TRBV6-1	TRBJ1-1	NA	15	CASTKPGWDHTEAFF
TRBV5-1	TRBJ1-6	NA	15	CASSLVAADNSPLHF
TRBV9	TRBJ2-3	TRBD1	14	CASSVLNRGDTQYF
TRBV7-2	TRBJ2-4	NA	16	CASSFPQTGAKNIQYF
TRBV5-4	TRBJ2-2	TRBD2	15	CASSQPTSGGGELFF
TRBV5-1	TRBJ2-7	NA	15	CASSPLTGSSYEQYF
TRBV4-1	TRBJ1-3	NA	16	CASSQWYGESGNTIYF
TRBV7-7	TRBJ2-3	TRBD2	15	CASSTGGVSTDTQYF
TRBV2	TRBJ1-4	NA	13	CASSAGVNRKLFF
TRBV9	TRBJ2-7	TRBD2	14	CASSAHSGAYEQYF
TRBV6-1	TRBJ1-5	NA	14	CASSEGWRARPQHF
TRBV9	TRBJ2-2	NA	16	CASSYDIRGYTGELFF
TRBV11-3	TRBJ2-3	NA	14	CASSLGGSGNTQYF
TRBV6-5	TRBJ1-1	NA	13	CASSPRANTEAFF
TRBV4-1	TRBJ2-5	NA	13	CASSQWQGETQYF
TRBV6-1	TRBJ1-2	NA	15	CASRTTAESNYGYTF
TRBV4-1	TRBJ1-2	NA	15	CASSQQAVANYGYTF
TRBV27	TRBJ1-2	TRBD1	13	CASSPSTGNGYTF
TRBV30	TRBJ1-5	NA	15	CAWSYRVGGNQPQHF
TRBV5-1	TRBJ1-2	NA	13	CASSPTRVYGYTF
TRBV29-1	TRBJ1-1	NA	13	CSVAGQLNTEAFF
TRBV6-6	TRBJ1-1	NA	12	CASNGQNTEAFF
TRBV7-8	TRBJ1-2	NA	12	CAVKGGDYGYTF
TRBV19	TRBJ1-1	NA	13	CASRWSLNTEAFF
TRBV2	TRBJ1-3	NA	14	CASSEGGLGNTIYF
TRBV19	TRBJ1-4	NA	14	CASRVGPMNEKLFF
TRBV7-8	TRBJ2-1	NA	15	CASSLDRGAGDEQFF
TRBV29-1	TRBJ1-1	NA	11	CSVLGNTEAFF
TRBV15	TRBJ2-5	TRBD1	15	CATSRGQGNQETQYF
TRBV9	TRBJ2-2	TRBD2	16	CASSALAGGTTGELFF
TRBV7-8	TRBJ2-7	NA	16	CASSLVWGHQYYEQYF